Following are 24 T cell receptor beta chains from one sample sequenced in a study of CD8+ T cells in alopecia areata. Treatment of the sample: oral pan-JAK inhibitor, 5-10 mg twice daily. In each case, RNA was isolated and then reverse transcribed into cDNA as the sequencing template. Data came from immunoSEQ multiplex PCR; TCRdb stores just in-frame clones and leaves some out. The table includes around 300,000 clones, 60% detected once. Specimen: CD4+ T cells sorted from blood, collected between weeks 51 and 54, from a patient treated with tofacitinib. These receptor sequences come from a human donor with alopecia areata.

V gene TRBV30 combines with J gene TRBJ1-1; D gene ambiguous. V was clipped by 0 bases and J by 5 bases, with 16 bases between them. The CDR3 contains 15 residues. The germline CDR1 and CDR2 sequences are GTSNPN and SVGIG (reference sequence). For the CDR3, the DNA is TGTGCCTGGAGTGTATCTCGGGGTGGAAGGACTGAAGCTTTCTTT. The encoded protein is CAWSVSRGGRTEAFF.

This clone was seen only once. Different DNA sequences within this sample yield the same CDR3. The V gene is TRBV29-1, the J gene TRBJ2-7, with D perhaps TRBD2 (6 bases). CDR3 length: 13 amino acids. V was cut by 6 bases and J by 3 bases, with 15 bases left in between. The germline gives CDR1 SQVTM, CDR2 ANQGSEA. CDR3 nucleotide sequence: TGCAGCGTCTCCGGGGGACCCAGCTACGAGCAGTACTTC. This translates into CSVSGGPSYEQYF.

This clone showed up just a few times. The V and J genes are TRBV7-2 and TRBJ2-7; D is undetermined. Trimming removed 2 bases from V and 3 bases from J, with 17 bases in between. The CDR3 totals 16 residues. CDR1 is SGHTA, CDR2 FQGNSA, per germline. CDR3 sequence reads: CASSLKRGRISYEQYF. CDR3 nucleotides: TGTGCCAGCAGCTTAAAAAGAGGCCGGATAAGCTACGAGCAGTACTTC.

Written as DNA, the CDR3 is TGTGCCATCAGTGAGCAGGGGGCAGTCGGCACTGAAGCTTTCTTT. Encoded protein: CAISEQGAVGTEAFF. This chain joins TRBV10-3 and TRBJ1-1; 8 bases align to TRBD1. J gave up 4 bases and V 2 bases, and 6 bases lay outside the gene matches. Germline-derived CDR1 and CDR2 are ENHRY and SYGVKD. There are 15 residues in the CDR3.

This clone was observed once. J is TRBJ1-2 and V is TRBV30, with unresolved D. The germline CDR1 and CDR2 sequences are GTSNPN and SVGIG (reference sequence). The CDR3 is made up of 11 amino acids. The V end lost 3 bases, the J end lost 3 bases, and 5 bases lay between the germline ends. The CDR3 reads CAWRVHYGYTF. CDR3 nucleotide sequence: TGTGCCTGGAGGGTACACTATGGCTACACCTTC.

The chain is built from TRBV25-1 and TRBJ1-1, with no clear D. The CDR3 consists of 9 residues. V was shortened by 6 bases and J by 10 bases, with 6 bases between the two germline ends. From germline, CDR1 is MGHDK and CDR2 SYGVNS. This chain's CDR3 is CASRIRAFF. CDR3 DNA: TGTGCCAGCAGAATTAGAGCTTTCTTT.

The chain has TRBV5-1 and TRBJ2-6; no clear D gene. The V and J ends lost 2 bases and 1 base respectively, with 4 bases between them. The CDR3 extends over 14 amino acids. The germline gives CDR1 SGHRS, CDR2 YFSETQ. CDR3 coding DNA: TGCGCCAGCAGCTTCTTTTCTGGGGCCAACGTCCTGACTTTC. This codes for CASSFFSGANVLTF.

The chain recombines TRBV30 with TRBJ1-1; the D is unclear. Germline-derived CDR1 and CDR2 are GTSNPN and SVGIG (reference sequence). This CDR3 has 11 residues. The V and J ends lost 2 bases and 3 bases respectively, with 4 bases between them. DNA of the CDR3: TGTGCCTGGAGTTCAGACACTGAAGCTTTCTTT. Translated: CAWSSDTEAFF.

This clone showed up just a few times. A junction end diverges from the germline sequence, so it may reflect a read error. The chain joins TRBV15 to TRBJ2-7; no reliable D call. The CDR3 has 14 residues. CDR1 LNHNV and CDR2 YYDKDF come from the germline V gene (reference sequence). Here the CDR3 DNA reads TGTGCCACCAGCAGAGATCTAGACCACGGGCAGGTCGCCTTC. This codes for CATSRDLDHGQVAF.

DNA for the CDR3: TGCAGCGTTTACGGACTAGCGGGGGGGCCATACGAGCAGTACTTC. Encoded protein: CSVYGLAGGPYEQYF. This chain joins TRBV29-1 and TRBJ2-7; 15 bases are a match to TRBD2. This CDR3 comprises 15 residues. Germline V CDR1 and CDR2: SQVTM, ANQGSEA. V lost 5 bases, J lost 4 bases, and 6 bases stayed unmatched.

The count of this clone is one. The chain combines TRBV2 with TRBJ1-1; no definite D call. CDR3 length equals 11 residues. V shed 0 bases and J shed 8 bases, with 4 bases lying between them. CDR1 is SNHLY and CDR2 is FYNNEI in the germline V gene. CDR3 sequence reads: CASSEAREAFF. CDR3 DNA sequence: TGTGCCAGCAGTGAAGCGCGAGAAGCTTTCTTT.

This chain connects TRBV5-1 to TRBJ2-4, with a possible D match to TRBD2 (5 bases). Germline lookup yields CDR1 SGHRS and CDR2 YFSETQ. The CDR3 contains 15 residues. V was clipped by 4 bases and J by 8 bases, with 19 bases between them. The CDR3 nucleotides are TGCGCCAGCAGCGCCAGGACTGAAAGGGTAGACATTCAGTACTTC. This codes for CASSARTERVDIQYF.

This clone was found a few times. The gene calls are TRBV5-1 and TRBJ1-1; 8 nucleotides match TRBD1. V gave up 3 bases and J gave up 3 bases; unmatched junction bases: 7. Germline CDR1 reads SGHRS; CDR2 reads YFSETQ. The CDR3 sequence is 15 residues long. CDR3 amino acids: CASSSRMDRDTEAFF. The CDR3 coding sequence is TGCGCCAGCAGCTCCCGAATGGACAGGGACACTGAAGCTTTCTTT.

Here the CDR3 DNA reads TGCAGCGTTGTGGCCCGGATTGGGACCCAGTACTTC. Protein product: CSVVARIGTQYF. The rearrangement links TRBV29-1 to TRBJ2-5; D is ambiguous. CDR1 is SQVTM, CDR2 ANQGSEA, per germline. This CDR3 is 12 amino acids long. V was cut by 4 bases and J by 7 bases, with 13 bases left in between.

The chain has TRBV27 and TRBJ2-4; perhaps TRBD1 as D (5 bases). The CDR3 loop spans 14 amino acids. V was pared by 1 base and J by 1 base, with 5 bases between. Germline V gene sequence: CDR1 MNHEY, CDR2 SMNVEV (reference sequence). The CDR3 is CASSLWGAKNIQYF. The CDR3 region has the DNA TGTGCCAGCAGTTTATGGGGCGCCAAAAACATTCAGTACTTC.

This clone was counted a few times. The chain combines TRBV7-2 with TRBJ2-7; TRBD2 aligns across 7 bases. The CDR3 is made up of 14 amino acids. Germline values: CDR1 SGHTA, CDR2 FQGNSA. After removal of 0 bases from V and 5 bases from J, the junction contained 4 bases not matched to a gene. The CDR3 is CASSLALASHEQYF. In nucleotides, the CDR3 is TGTGCCAGCAGCTTAGCACTAGCGTCCCACGAGCAGTACTTC.

This clone was detected only a few times. The rearrangement joins TRBV9 to TRBJ2-3; TRBD2 matches 8 bases. The CDR3 extends over 16 amino acids. V lost 0 bases and J lost 3; bases outside the gene matches: 6. The germline V gene encodes CDR1 SGDLS and CDR2 YYNGEE. The DNA for the CDR3 is TGTGCCAGCAGCGTAGCGGGGGGGCCTTCAACAGATACGCAGTATTTT. It yields the protein CASSVAGGPSTDTQYF.

CDR3 residues: CASSPGTGSRETQYF. The CDR3 bases are TGTGCCAGCAGCCCCGGGACAGGGAGCAGAGAGACCCAGTACTTC. The genes are TRBV7-8 and TRBJ2-5, with 9 bases lining up with TRBD1. The V gene end was trimmed by 5 bases and the J gene end by 4 bases; junction bases not matched to a gene: 8. CDR1 is SGHVS, CDR2 FQNEAQ, per germline. CDR3 length: 15 amino acids.

This clone was detected a few times. The chain uses TRBV30 and TRBJ1-6, with 10 nucleotides matching TRBD1. Germline CDR1 is GTSNPN and CDR2 is SVGIG (reference sequence). The CDR3 is made up of 14 amino acids. Trimming took 4 bases from V and 7 from J; bases not matched to a gene: 4. CDR3 DNA: TGTGCCTGGAAGGGGACAGGGGTCAATTCACCCCTCCACTTT. This codes for CAWKGTGVNSPLHF.

The chain links TRBV10-3 to TRBJ2-2; D not certain. Germline-derived CDR1 and CDR2 are ENHRY and SYGVKD. Trimming removed 2 bases at V and 6 bases at J, with 7 bases between. CDR3 length: 13 residues. The CDR3 sequence: CAISEDLPGELFF. CDR3 sequence (DNA): TGTGCCATCAGTGAGGACTTGCCCGGGGAGCTGTTTTTT.

The chain couples TRBV30 to TRBJ2-1; D possibly corresponds to TRBD2 (7 bases). The germline CDR1 and CDR2 sequences are GTSNPN and SVGIG (reference sequence). The V gene lost 4 bases and the J gene lost 9 bases, with 16 bases spanning the gap. The CDR3 is 13 amino acids. CDR3 sequence (DNA): TGTGCCTGGACCTGGGGGGGGCAGGGTGAGCAGTTCTTC. Its protein is CAWTWGGQGEQFF.

The chain uses TRBV5-1 and TRBJ1-5; D remains unclear. The CDR3 is 13 residues long. Trimming shortened V by 0 bases and J by 11 bases, and 12 bases separated the two germline ends. Germline V gives CDR1 SGHRS, CDR2 YFSETQ. In DNA form, the CDR3 reads TGCGCCAGCAGCTTGGATGTTCGGGGAGCCCAGCATTTT. Translating gives CASSLDVRGAQHF.

V and J are TRBV29-1 and TRBJ2-2, with D perhaps matching TRBD1 (6 bases). The V end lost 6 bases, the J end lost 0 bases, and 11 bases lay between the germline ends. There are 14 residues in the CDR3. CDR1 is SQVTM and CDR2 is ANQGSEA in the germline V gene. The CDR3 reads CSVGASSNTGELFF. CDR3 nucleotide sequence: TGCAGCGTGGGGGCGAGCTCGAACACCGGGGAGCTGTTTTTT.

This rearrangement joins TRBV7-8 to TRBJ2-5, with 7 bases aligning to TRBD2. Per the germline V gene, CDR1 is SGHVS and CDR2 is FQNEAQ. CDR3 length equals 14 residues. With 5 bases clipped from V and 0 bases from J, the junction kept 3 bases outside the gene matches. The CDR3 sequence is CASSPRGDQETQYF. CDR3 DNA sequence: TGTGCCAGCAGCCCTCGGGGGGACCAAGAGACCCAGTACTTC.